This TCR beta chain was sequenced for a study of blood T cells in healthy people across ages. V gave up 3 bases and J gave up 1 base; unmatched junction bases: 9. The CDR3 sequence is 16 residues long. Germline V gene lookup returns CDR1 DFQATT and CDR2 SNEGSKA (reference sequence). This clonotype came up a few times. Sample-barcoded 5' priming and a J-beta primer mix drove a second PCR of 7 to 11 cycles. The template-switch adaptor, which had 12 random nucleotides, put a tag on each cDNA molecule. TCRdb used MiXCR to reprocess the 5' RACE reads, holding one entry per CDR3 protein. This sample has about 1.4 million distinct CDR3 sequences, with approximately 63% found just once.

The genes are TRBV20-1 and TRBJ2-3; 8 nucleotides match TRBD2. The source material was blood. The TCR comes from a man younger than 35 in good health. This CDR3 reads CSASAGGRGGTDTQYF. CDR3 nucleotides: TGCAGTGCTAGCGCGGGAGGCCGGGGAGGCACAGATACGCAGTATTTT.